The 27 T cell receptor beta chains given below trace back to one sample, sequenced in a study of T cells in Graves' hyperthyroidism and ophthalmopathy. Template material for amplifying TCR beta CDR3 regions consisted of RNA transcripts. HTBI primers were the set used in a first-round RT-PCR of the TCR CDR3. Using its own MiXCR run on the multiplex PCR reads, TCRdb lists one record per CDR3 protein. The sample includes around 540,000 distinct CDR3 sequences, around 42% of them seen just once. Specimen: peripheral blood or thyroid tissue (not recorded which). The receptors were sampled from a woman in her late teens or twenties with Graves' hyperthyroidism.

The rearrangement joins TRBV15 to TRBJ1-2; TRBD1 agrees at 9 bases. This CDR3 spans 15 amino acids. The V and J ends lost 2 bases and 4 bases, in that order; junction bases with no gene match: 5. Per the germline V gene, CDR1 is LNHNV and CDR2 is YYDKDF (reference sequence). The CDR3 sequence is CATSRRDRAIYGYTF. The CDR3 nucleotides read TGTGCCACCAGCAGAAGGGACAGGGCGATCTATGGCTACACCTTC.

In its sample, this clonotype was seen a few times. The V call is TRBV27, the J call TRBJ1-6; D unresolved. The V end lost 3 bases, the J end lost 9 bases, and 12 bases lay between the germline ends. This CDR3 has 14 amino acids. CDR1 and CDR2 (germline): MNHEY, SMNVEV (reference sequence). This CDR3 is CASSFKGIASPLHF. The CDR3 DNA reads as TGTGCCAGCAGTTTTAAGGGTATAGCTTCACCCCTCCACTTT.

The chain uses TRBV12-3 or TRBV12-4 and TRBJ2-7; 9 bases align to TRBD1. V was clipped by 6 bases and J by 5 bases; unmatched bases: 11. CDR3 length equals 15 residues. The CDR3 is CASRLMGQGPDEQYF. CDR3 coding DNA: TGTGCCAGCAGACTGATGGGACAGGGTCCCGACGAGCAGTACTTC.

The chain joins TRBV5-5 to TRBJ2-5; weak D call: TRBD2 (6 bases). Germline V CDR1 and CDR2: SGHKS, YYEKEE (reference sequence). Deletions cut 7 bases from V and 3 bases from J, with 10 bases between. This CDR3 is 12 amino acids long. The CDR3 coding sequence is TGTGCCAGCTCGCGGGACGAAGAGACCCAGTACTTC. This translates into CASSRDEETQYF.

This clonotype was observed a few times. J is TRBJ1-2 and V is TRBV11-2; possible D gene TRBD1, 5 bases. Per the germline V gene, CDR1 is SGHAT and CDR2 is FQNNGV. The CDR3 covers 14 residues. Trimming pared 5 bases from V and 3 bases from J, leaving 13 bases between. CDR3 sequence (DNA): TGTGCCAGCAGCCCCGACAGAACGGACTATGGCTACACCTTC. Protein sequence: CASSPDRTDYGYTF.

The gene calls are TRBV10-3 and TRBJ2-1; 10 nucleotides agree with TRBD2. After removal of 5 bases from V and 7 bases from J, the junction contained 5 bases not matched to a gene. Germline values: CDR1 ENHRY, CDR2 SYGVKD. This CDR3 is built from 14 residues. CDR3 bases: TGTGCCATCAGTTCGGCTAGCGGGAGTAATGAGCAGTTCTTC. Translating it yields CAISSASGSNEQFF.

This clonotype showed up many times. The chain has TRBV7-9 and TRBJ1-4; D remains ambiguous. The V end was cut by 5 bases, the J end by 7 bases, with 11 bases between. Germline CDR1 SEHNR, CDR2 FQNEAQ (reference sequence). The CDR3 runs 13 residues. The DNA of the CDR3 is TGTGCCAGCAGCCTCCAGATCCGTGAAAAACTGTTTTTT. It yields the protein CASSLQIREKLFF. Supplemented by reference TRBV7-9 and TRBJ1-4, the full variable domain reads DTGVSQNPRHKITKRGQNVTFRCDPISEHNRLYWYRQTLGQGPEFLTYFQNEAQLEKSRLLSDRFSAERPKGSFSTLEIQRTEQGDSAMYLCASSLQIREKLFFGSGTQLSVL.

The V gene is TRBV7-9, the J gene TRBJ1-1, with D perhaps matching TRBD1 (5 bases). Germline V CDR1 and CDR2: SEHNR, FQNEAQ (reference sequence). Trimming left V 7 bases short and J 10 bases short, with 7 bases between. This CDR3 has 9 residues. The CDR3 nucleotides are TGTGCCAGCATCGGGACAGCTTTCTTT. Translated, it gives CASIGTAFF.

As regards this clonotype: A read error may explain this, as a much larger clone is one base away. V and J are TRBV7-7 and TRBJ2-2; 11 bases fit TRBD2. Germline V lookup: CDR1 SSHAT, CDR2 FNYEAQ (reference sequence). The CDR3 spans 15 residues. CDR3 bases: TGTGCCGGCAGCCTTAGCGGGAGGGGCACCGGGGAGCTGTTTTTT. Translation gives CAGSLSGRGTGELFF. The full variable domain, in which reference TRBV7-7 and TRBJ2-2 provide the parts outside the CDR3, is GAGVSQSPRYKVTKRGQDVTLRCDPISSHATLYWYQQALGQGPEFLTYFNYEAQPDKSGLPSDRFSAERPEGSISTLTIQRTEQRDSAMYRCAGSLSGRGTGELFFGEGSRLTVL.

The J gene is TRBJ1-1, the V gene TRBV7-9; D gene unclear. The CDR3 covers 13 residues. Germline CDR1 SEHNR, CDR2 FQNEAQ (reference sequence). V lost 5 bases, J lost 4 bases, and 11 bases lay in between. In nucleotides, the CDR3 is TGTGCCAGCAGCCGGGCACAACTCACTGAAGCTTTCTTT. Encoded protein: CASSRAQLTEAFF. The whole variable domain, remainder taken from reference TRBV7-9 and TRBJ1-1, is DTGVSQNPRHKITKRGQNVTFRCDPISEHNRLYWYRQTLGQGPEFLTYFQNEAQLEKSRLLSDRFSAERPKGSFSTLEIQRTEQGDSAMYLCASSRAQLTEAFFGQGTRLTVV.

This clonotype was counted ten times or more. The chain joins TRBV29-1 to TRBJ1-5; D gene unclear. V was shortened by 6 bases and J by 0 bases, with 9 bases between the two germline ends. Germline V gene sequence: CDR1 SQVTM, CDR2 ANQGSEA. The CDR3 runs 13 residues. The CDR3 sequence: CSVLMNSNQPQHF. The CDR3 DNA reads as TGCAGCGTCCTCATGAATAGCAATCAGCCCCAGCATTTT. Full variable domain (rest looked up from reference TRBV29-1 and TRBJ1-5): SAVISQKPSRDICQRGTSLTIQCQVDSQVTMMFWYRQQPGQSLTLIATANQGSEATYESGFVIDKFPISRPNLTFSTLTVSNMSPEDSSIYLCSVLMNSNQPQHFGDGTRLSIL.

A word on this clonotype: A much larger clone differs by one base, so this may be a read error. The chain is built from TRBV7-2 and TRBJ2-6; D is uncertain. CDR1 and CDR2 from the germline V gene are SGHTA and FQGNSA. This CDR3 comprises 17 residues. V lost 4 bases and J 2 bases, leaving 15 bases between the germline ends. The DNA for the CDR3 is TGTGCCAGCAGCTCCGGACGTGGGGTCGCTGGGGCCAACGTCCTGACTTTC. This codes for CASSSGRGVAGANVLTF.

The rearrangement uses TRBV15 and TRBJ1-6; D not resolved. The CDR3 sequence is 13 residues long. V dropped 3 bases and J dropped 12 bases, with 12 bases sitting between them. Germline lookup yields CDR1 LNHNV and CDR2 YYDKDF (reference sequence). The CDR3 DNA reads as TGTGCCACCAGCAGCGTAGACGGTAAACCCCTCCACTTT. Translation gives CATSSVDGKPLHF.

The chain recombines TRBV7-2 with TRBJ1-2; no clear D. V was shortened by 5 bases and J by 8 bases, with 12 bases between the two germline ends. CDR1 is SGHTA and CDR2 is FQGNSA in the germline V gene. This CDR3 has 12 residues. The CDR3 nucleotides read TGTGCCAGCAGCGCCCGACGAAAAGGCTACACCTTC. It codes for CASSARRKGYTF.

This clonotype came up many times. CDR3 residues: CASSGGSRLGTQYF. The CDR3, as DNA: TGTGCCAGCAGCGGGGGGTCGCGGCTCGGGACCCAGTACTTC. This chain joins TRBV12-3 or TRBV12-4 and TRBJ2-5, with 7 bases matching TRBD2. V lost 6 bases and J lost 7; bases outside the gene matches: 11. This CDR3 region has 14 residues.

This chain connects TRBV24-1 to TRBJ1-5; D is possibly TRBD1 (6 bases). CDR3 size: 11 residues. Germline loops: CDR1 KGHDR, CDR2 SFDVKD. V lost 3 bases to trimming and J lost 15 bases, with 11 bases between them. This chain's CDR3 is CATSDRTEPHF. The CDR3 DNA sequence: TGTGCCACCAGTGATCGGACAGAACCGCATTTT.

The sample holds many counts of this clonotype. The rearrangement joins TRBV7-2 to TRBJ1-6; TRBD1 matches at 9 bases. The germline gives CDR1 SGHTA, CDR2 FQGNSA. This CDR3 contains 15 residues. V trimming: 5 bases; J trimming: 4 bases; junction bases outside the gene matches: 3. Here the CDR3 reads CASSIGTGYNSPLHF. The CDR3 DNA is TGTGCCAGCAGCATCGGGACAGGGTATAATTCACCCCTCCACTTT.

The V and J genes are TRBV7-2 and TRBJ1-4; D unresolved. V lost 0 bases to trimming and J lost 8 bases, with 10 bases between them. The germline gives CDR1 SGHTA, CDR2 FQGNSA. The CDR3 spans 14 residues. The DNA for the CDR3 is TGTGCCAGCAGCTTAGCGGGCAACGGGGAAAAACTGTTTTTT. Protein product: CASSLAGNGEKLFF.

Comments on this clonotype: Being one base from a much bigger clone, this may be a read error. This sequence joins TRBV11-2 and TRBJ1-1; D remains ambiguous. With 10 bases removed from V and 1 base from J, the gap between germline ends came to 13 bases. Germline CDR1 SGHAT, CDR2 FQNNGV. The CDR3 totals 13 residues. CDR3 in DNA: TGTGCCACCTCGAACATCACGAACACTGAAGCTTTCTTT. It specifies CATSNITNTEAFF.

In this sample, this clonotype turned up a few times. CDR3 bases: TGTGCCAGCAGCTGGGGGGGAGAGCAGTACTTC. Translating it yields CASSWGGEQYF. J is TRBJ2-7 and V is TRBV5-5; 7 bases map to TRBD2. V was clipped by 3 bases and J by 7 bases; unmatched bases: 1. The CDR3 totals 11 residues. Germline V gives CDR1 SGHKS, CDR2 YYEKEE (reference sequence).

This chain joins TRBV19 and TRBJ2-7; 10 bases map to TRBD1. The CDR3 totals 15 residues. CDR1 LNHDA and CDR2 SQIVND come from the germline V gene (reference sequence). The junction had 4 bases not matched to a gene; V was cut back by 4 bases and J by 1 base. CDR3 sequence (DNA): TGTGCCAGTAGTAGCGGACAGGGGGGATCCTACGAGCAGTACTTC. Its translation: CASSSGQGGSYEQYF.

This clonotype occurred many times. V gene TRBV15 combines with J gene TRBJ1-4; no definite D call. This CDR3 region has 12 residues. The germline V gene encodes CDR1 LNHNV and CDR2 YYDKDF (reference sequence). V was cut by 1 base and J by 4 bases, with 1 base left in between. In DNA form, the CDR3 reads TGTGCCACCAGCAGAGTTAATGAAAAACTGTTTTTT. This translates into CATSRVNEKLFF.

This rearrangement joins TRBV27 to TRBJ1-1; weak D call: TRBD1 (6 bases). Trimming left V 9 bases short and J 1 base short, with 9 bases between. The CDR3 length is 12 residues. Germline CDR1 is MNHEY and CDR2 is SMNVEV (reference sequence). In nucleotides, the CDR3 is TGTGCCAGACAGGGACAGAACACTGAAGCTTTCTTT. It is translated as CARQGQNTEAFF.

The chain is built from TRBV5-1 and TRBJ1-1; D ambiguous. CDR1 and CDR2 (germline): SGHRS, YFSETQ. Trimming took 0 bases from V and 1 from J, leaving 16 bases between them. The CDR3 loop spans 17 amino acids. The CDR3 coding sequence is TGCGCCAGCAGCTTGGTCGGGCAGCCGAGGTCGAACACTGAAGCTTTCTTT. Translated, it gives CASSLVGQPRSNTEAFF.

The chain couples TRBV29-1 to TRBJ1-3; TRBD1 aligns across 7 bases. V lost 8 bases, J lost 1 base, and 8 bases stayed unmatched. The CDR3 has 14 residues. Per the germline V gene, CDR1 is SQVTM and CDR2 is ANQGSEA. CDR3 nucleotides: TGCAGCTTAGCTCCAGGGGGGTCTGGAAACACCATATATTTT. It codes for CSLAPGGSGNTIYF. The entire variable domain, with the rest obtained from reference TRBV29-1 and TRBJ1-3, is as follows: SAVISQKPSRDICQRGTSLTIQCQVDSQVTMMFWYRQQPGQSLTLIATANQGSEATYESGFVIDKFPISRPNLTFSTLTVSNMSPEDSSIYLCSLAPGGSGNTIYFGEGSWLTVV.

This clonotype has just a few counts. V is TRBV19 and J is TRBJ2-7; 8 nucleotides agree with TRBD1. The germline V gene encodes CDR1 LNHDA and CDR2 SQIVND (reference sequence). The CDR3 sequence is 15 residues long. With V trimmed by 9 bases and J by 3 bases, 13 bases remained unmatched. The CDR3 region has the DNA TGTGCCAGCAGCCTTAACCCGGGACAGGTCTACGAGCAGTACTTC. Protein: CASSLNPGQVYEQYF.

The rearrangement joins TRBV20-1 to TRBJ1-4; the D gene is possibly TRBD1 (5 bases). CDR1 DFQATT and CDR2 SNEGSKA come from the germline V gene (reference sequence). The CDR3 has 12 amino acids. V was shortened by 7 bases and J by 2 bases, with 8 bases between the two germline ends. CDR3 loop: CSGEGTNEKLFF. The CDR3 DNA is TGCAGTGGGGAGGGGACTAATGAAAAACTGTTTTTT.